Below are 7 T cell receptor beta chains sequenced from a single sample in a study of early T cells in non-severe SARS-CoV-2 infection. TCRdb reprocessed the 5' RACE reads via MiXCR and lists one record per CDR3 protein. This table holds 70,000 to 85,000 distinct CDR3 sequences, 12% found once. Specimen: whole blood. These receptors were obtained from an adult who was a healthcare worker with PCR-confirmed SARS-CoV-2 infection or an uninfected control (not recorded which).

There are a few counts of this clonotype. This chain connects TRBV27 to TRBJ2-3; perhaps TRBD2 as D (5 bases). V shed 5 bases and J shed 7 bases, with 22 bases lying between them. Germline lookup yields CDR1 MNHEY and CDR2 SMNVEV (reference sequence). The CDR3 consists of 16 residues. The DNA of the CDR3 is TGTGCCAGCAGTGCCGCTGGAGGCTTCACCGGTCATACGCAGTATTTT. This sequence encodes CASSAAGGFTGHTQYF.

This clonotype was counted a single time. The CDR3 nucleotides read TGTGCCATCAGGAAGCTCGGGGGCGAGCAGTACTTC. Translation: CAIRKLGGEQYF. This chain links TRBV10-3 with TRBJ2-7; possible D gene TRBD2, 6 bases. Trimming stripped 6 bases from V and 6 bases from J, with 12 bases between. The germline CDR1 and CDR2 sequences are ENHRY and SYGVKD. The CDR3 sequence is 12 residues long.

This clonotype was seen repeatedly, ten times or more. The V gene is TRBV28, the J gene TRBJ1-1, with D uncertain. CDR3 length: 14 amino acids. Germline-derived CDR1 and CDR2 are MDHEN and SYDVKM. Trimming pared 4 bases from V and 2 bases from J, leaving 11 bases between. In DNA, the CDR3 is TGTGCCAGCAGTTCCTCCCAGGAAAACACTGAAGCTTTCTTT. This gives the protein CASSSSQENTEAFF.

This chain uses TRBV20-1 with TRBJ2-1; 7 bases align to TRBD2. J lost 6 bases, V lost 1 base, and 6 bases had no gene match. This CDR3 spans 14 amino acids. Per the germline V gene, CDR1 is DFQATT and CDR2 is SNEGSKA (reference sequence). CDR3 region: CSARVESGGNEQFF. CDR3 in DNA: TGCAGTGCTAGAGTGGAATCGGGGGGCAATGAGCAGTTCTTC.

This clonotype was counted ten times or more. The genes are TRBV6-6 and TRBJ1-1, with no clear D. This CDR3 is 13 amino acids long. Trimming removed 4 bases at V and 0 bases at J, with 6 bases between. The germline gives CDR1 MNHNY, CDR2 SVGAGI (reference sequence). CDR3: CASSLVVNTEAFF. The DNA for the CDR3 is TGTGCCAGCAGTTTAGTTGTGAACACTGAAGCTTTCTTT.

This clonotype has at least ten counts. The chain links TRBV12-3 or TRBV12-4 to TRBJ1-2; D remains unclear. Trimming left V 6 bases short and J 0 bases short, with 8 bases between. This CDR3 region has 13 residues. The CDR3 DNA sequence: TGTGCCAGCAGATTTGGGGCTAACTATGGCTACACCTTC. Residues: CASRFGANYGYTF.

This clonotype has a handful of counts. The chain recombines TRBV18 with TRBJ2-2; weak D call: TRBD1 (6 bases). There are 16 residues in the CDR3. Germline CDR1 is KGHSH and CDR2 is LQKENI. V shed 0 bases and J shed 4 bases, with 12 bases lying between them. The CDR3 DNA sequence: TGTGCCAGCTCACCACCGTTCAGGGGATTCACCGGGGAGCTGTTTTTT. Protein sequence: CASSPPFRGFTGELFF. The variable domain in full, with the rest retrieved from reference TRBV18 and TRBJ2-2, is NAGVMQNPRHLVRRRGQEARLRCSPMKGHSHVYWYRQLPEEGLKFMVYLQKENIIDESGMPKERFSAEFPKEGPSILRIQQVVRGDSAAYFCASSPPFRGFTGELFFGEGSRLTVL.